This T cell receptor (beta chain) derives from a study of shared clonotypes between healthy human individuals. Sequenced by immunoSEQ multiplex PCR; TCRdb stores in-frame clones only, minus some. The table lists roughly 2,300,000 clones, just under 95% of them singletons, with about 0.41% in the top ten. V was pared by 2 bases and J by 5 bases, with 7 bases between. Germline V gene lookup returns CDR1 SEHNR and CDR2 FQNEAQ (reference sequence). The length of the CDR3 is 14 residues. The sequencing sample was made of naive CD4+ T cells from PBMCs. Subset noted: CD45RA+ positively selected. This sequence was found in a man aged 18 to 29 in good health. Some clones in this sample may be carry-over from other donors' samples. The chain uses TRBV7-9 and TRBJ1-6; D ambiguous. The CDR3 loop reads CASSLRGDNSPLHF. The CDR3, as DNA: TGTGCCAGCAGCTTAAGAGGTGATAATTCACCCCTCCACTTT.